This T cell receptor (beta chain) was retrieved from a study of blood T cell repertoires in COVID-19. Study-level information: Some COVID-19 samples were acute and others convalescent; all came from the United States, Italy and Spain. T cells, B-cell-depleted T cells, or PBMCs provided the cDNA or gDNA that served as material.

TCRdb's table, derived via immunoSEQ multiplex PCR, lists solely in-frame clones and lacks some. The sample lists about 200,000 clones; 94% were seen once. The CDR3 spans 15 residues. Input material: peripheral blood. This sequence was found in a man aged 25-45 years with COVID-19, enrolled during active disease. V gene TRBV12-1 combines with J gene TRBJ1-3; TRBD1, the table's D call, lacks a check against the DNA. TRBV12-1 is designated a pseudogene. Here the CDR3 reads CASSFVRGPGNTIYF. The CDR3 DNA sequence: TGTGCCAGCAGCTTCGTAAGGGGCCCTGGAAACACCATATATTTT.